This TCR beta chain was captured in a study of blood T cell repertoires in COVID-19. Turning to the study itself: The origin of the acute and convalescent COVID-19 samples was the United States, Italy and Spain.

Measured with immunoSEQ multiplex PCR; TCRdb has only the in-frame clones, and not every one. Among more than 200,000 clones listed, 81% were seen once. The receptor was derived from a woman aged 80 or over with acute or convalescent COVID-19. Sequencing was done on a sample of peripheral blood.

The CDR3 region has the DNA TGTGCCAGCTGTGTATCCGGGACAGGGGACTGGGAGACCCAGTACTTC. It specifies CASCVSGTGDWETQYF. V is TRBV27 and J is TRBJ2-5; 10 bases fit TRBD1. The V gene end was trimmed by 8 bases and the J gene end by 5 bases; junction bases not matched to a gene: 14. The germline gives CDR1 MNHEY, CDR2 SMNVEV (reference sequence). This CDR3 spans 16 amino acids.